A selection of T cell receptor beta chains follows, all from one sample in a study of radiotherapy plus CTLA-4 blockade in lung cancer. The repertoire was sequenced with immunoSEQ multiplex PCR; TCRdb's copy has only in-frame clones and lacks some. This table holds roughly 100,000 clones, more than 75% found once. The source material was peripheral blood, sampled from a patient treated with radiotherapy plus ipilimumab. The origin of the receptors is a human donor with non-small cell lung cancer who had a partial response to radiotherapy plus ipilimumab. Both conserved end residues are part of each CDR3. The order of the fields is V gene, J gene, D gene, CDR3 protein. D genes are given only for firm matches.

TRBV7-2	TRBJ2-7	NA	CASSLPSYEQYF
TRBV2	TRBJ2-4	NA	CASSDAGREIQYF
TRBV5-1	TRBJ2-5	NA	CASSLTSLGETQYF
TRBV7-9	TRBJ1-4	NA	CASSLGQANEKLFF
TRBV27	TRBJ2-7	NA	CASRGIGLASSEQYF
TRBV5-1	TRBJ2-5	TRBD1	CASSPQGVSETQYF
TRBV7-9	TRBJ2-7	TRBD1	CASSRQGGGGYEQYF
TRBV19	TRBJ2-7	TRBD2	CASSIGTSVAYEQYF
TRBV6-5	TRBJ1-1	NA	CASSRTVNTEAFF
TRBV28	TRBJ1-1	NA	CASSLGADTEAFF
TRBV4-2	TRBJ1-3	NA	CASSQDWRSSGNTIYF
TRBV9	TRBJ2-3	NA	CASSVGGTADTQYF
TRBV2	TRBJ2-1	TRBD2	CAILPGLAAYNEQFF
TRBV27	TRBJ2-1	NA	CASSHLGVEQFF
TRBV4-1	TRBJ1-3	NA	CASSQEKQSSGNTIYF
TRBV5-1	TRBJ2-1	NA	CASSSNYGEQFF
TRBV4-1	TRBJ2-5	TRBD2	CASSQDFAGEETQYF
TRBV7-2	TRBJ2-4	TRBD2	CASSLHGLAGASKNIQYF
TRBV19	TRBJ1-4	NA	CASRPEARRDEKLFF
TRBV25-1	TRBJ2-2	NA	CASSPAPHRPNTGELFF
TRBV7-9	TRBJ2-1	TRBD2	CASSFSGYNEQFF
TRBV5-1	TRBJ2-5	TRBD1	CASSLGQGRGETQYF
TRBV6-1	TRBJ1-2	NA	CASSDSGLIWRDTF
TRBV27	TRBJ1-1	NA	CASSFGVGNTEAFF
TRBV5-1	TRBJ2-3	TRBD2	CASSQAGSTDTQYF
TRBV5-1	TRBJ2-3	NA	CASSTDRARRDITDTQYF
TRBV30	TRBJ2-3	TRBD2	CAWTSGRHTDTQYF
TRBV6-1	TRBJ1-2	TRBD1	CASGPVERGQYGYTF
TRBV5-1	TRBJ2-7	TRBD2	CASSQISGPYEQYF
TRBV29-1	TRBJ2-1	NA	CSVDSPGFEFF
TRBV13	TRBJ2-2	NA	CASSLERSRSNTGELFF
TRBV10-1	TRBJ2-1	NA	CASSESKGDYNEQFF
TRBV18	TRBJ1-2	TRBD1	CASSPGTGGDYTF
TRBV2	TRBJ1-5	TRBD1	CASRGTGNQPQHF
TRBV29-1	TRBJ2-5	NA	CSVEDGLAAETQYF
TRBV19	TRBJ2-1	NA	CASSIQLYNEQFF
TRBV4-2	TRBJ1-2	TRBD1	CASSPEEDRGHTF
TRBV25-1	TRBJ2-3	TRBD2	CASSEGRAGSRDTQYF
TRBV2	TRBJ2-1	TRBD1	CASRVGQGRNEQFF
TRBV4-1	TRBJ2-1	TRBD2	CASSQGGGRAGEQFF
TRBV10-1	TRBJ2-3	NA	CASSDVGKGNVRDTQYF
TRBV6-1	TRBJ1-2	TRBD1	CASSATDRHYGYTF